The clone carrying this T cell receptor beta chain was seen once. What it binds is unknown. TCRdb's copy holds only in-frame clones and misses some; the assay was immunoSEQ multiplex PCR. The sample has under 90,000 clones; over 70% are singletons. CD3+CD4+ and CD3+CD8+ cells were FACS-sorted from thawed unstimulated PBMCs. This sample stems from a study of T cell clones after liver transplantation. Turning to the study itself: Third-party-reactive TCRbeta sequences from pre-transplant mixed lymphocyte reactions served as antigen-independent comparators. Subjects received no induction therapy and standard immunosuppression until randomization at 12-24 months post-transplant.

Whole-study findings and limits: These preliminary findings come from unstandardized post-transplant sampling times.

This sequence was found in a human donor who received a liver transplant. The sample in question was CD4+ T cells from blood, obtained before liver transplant.

The CDR3 DNA is TGTGCCAGCAGCGTAGTAGTTAGCGGGAATTTCCGGGGATCCTACGAGCAGTACTTC. Protein sequence: CASSVVVSGNFRGSYEQYF. The chain couples TRBV9 to TRBJ2-7; TRBD2 agrees at 8 bases. The germline V gene encodes CDR1 SGDLS and CDR2 YYNGEE. The CDR3 length is 19 residues. V shed 0 bases, J shed 1 base, and the junction held 15 bases outside the gene matches. The full variable domain, rest sourced from reference TRBV9 and TRBJ2-7, is DSGVTQTPKHLITATGQRVTLRCSPRSGDLSVYWYQQSLDQGLQFLIQYYNGEERAKGNILERFSAQQFPDLHSELNLSSLELGDSALYFCASSVVVSGNFRGSYEQYFGPGTRLTVT.